The 9 T cell receptor beta chains in this list originate from one sample, sequenced in a study of OX40 agonist ivuxolimab in advanced cancers. The repertoire was sequenced with immunoSEQ multiplex PCR; TCRdb's copy has only in-frame clones and lacks some. This table has about 50,000 clones, just under 95% appearing once. The sequencing here drew on CD4+ or CD8+ T cells sorted from blood, taken in a trial of the OX40 agonist ivuxolimab. Receptors originate from an adult with an advanced solid tumor such as melanoma, head and neck, liver or kidney cancer.

The chain joins TRBV15 to TRBJ2-7; D remains ambiguous. The CDR3 consists of 13 residues. The germline V and J ends were trimmed by 5 bases and 5 bases, with 13 bases remaining between them. CDR1 is LNHNV and CDR2 is YYDKDF in the germline V gene (reference sequence). CDR3 nucleotides: TGTGCCACCAGCCAGACGAGGTGGAACGAGCAGTACTTC. This sequence encodes CATSQTRWNEQYF. Full variable domain (outside the CDR3, taken from reference TRBV15 and TRBJ2-7): DAMVIQNPRYQVTQFGKPVTLSCSQTLNHNVMYWYQQKSSQAPKLLFHYYDKDFNNEADTPDNFQSRRPNTSFCFLDIRSPGLGDTAMYLCATSQTRWNEQYFGPGTRLTVT.

V gene TRBV27 combines with J gene TRBJ2-3; weak D call: TRBD1 (6 bases). The length of the CDR3 is 15 residues. The germline gives CDR1 MNHEY, CDR2 SMNVEV (reference sequence). V was pared by 2 bases and J by 5 bases, with 14 bases between. CDR3 residues: CASSLNYPGEDTQYF. In nucleotides, the CDR3 is TGTGCCAGCAGTTTAAACTACCCAGGGGAAGATACGCAGTATTTT.

The J gene is TRBJ1-2, the V gene TRBV10-1; 9 positions agree with TRBD1. CDR1 is WNHNN, CDR2 SYGVQD, per germline (reference sequence). The CDR3 totals 12 residues. Trimming took 6 bases from V and 7 from J; bases not matched to a gene: 3. Here the CDR3 DNA reads TGCGCCAGCAGAGGGACAGGGTGTGGCTACACCTTC. It specifies CASRGTGCGYTF.

The rearrangement uses TRBV10-3 and TRBJ2-7; 8 nucleotides align to TRBD2. CDR1 is ENHRY, CDR2 SYGVKD, per germline. CDR3 length: 13 residues. J gave up 2 bases and V 7 bases, and 4 bases lay outside the gene matches. The CDR3 DNA sequence: TGTGCCATCAAACCCGGGGGGGCCTACGAGCAGTACTTC. Translating gives CAIKPGGAYEQYF.

A remark on this clone: The junction departs from germline at one end; a sequencing error may be responsible. This chain links TRBV7-6 with TRBJ2-3, with 10 bases matching TRBD2. Germline V gives CDR1 SGHVS, CDR2 FNYEAQ. The CDR3 totals 15 residues. The CDR3 DNA reads as TGTGCCAGCAACTTATTAGCGGGAGGAAGGGATACGCAGTATTTT. Residues: CASNLLAGGRDTQYF. The full variable domain, completed using reference TRBV7-6 and TRBJ2-3, is GAGVSQSPRYKVTKRGQDVALRCDPISGHVSLYWYRQALGQGPEFLTYFNYEAQQDKSGLPNDRFSAERPEGSISTLTIQRTEQRDSAMYRCASNLLAGGRDTQYFGPGTRLTVL.

This clone was seen a handful of times. CDR3 sequence: CASSLDGGNGYTF. In DNA form, the CDR3 reads TGCGCCAGCAGCTTGGACGGGGGAAATGGCTACACCTTC. The V gene is TRBV5-1, the J gene TRBJ1-2, with a tentative D call TRBD1 (5 bases). V gave up 0 bases and J gave up 6 bases, with 9 bases separating them. CDR3 length equals 13 residues. The germline V gene has CDR1 SGHRS and CDR2 YFSETQ.

The gene calls are TRBV5-6 and TRBJ2-7; the D is unclear. V was clipped by 1 base and J by 5 bases, with 16 bases between them. Germline V gene data show CDR1 as SGHDT and CDR2 as YYEEEE. The CDR3 spans 15 residues. CDR3 DNA: TGTGCCAGCAGCTTGAGTCTTACGGCAGTCGACGAGCAGTACTTC. It encodes CASSLSLTAVDEQYF.

The CDR3 is CASSQGTGFRDTQYF. The CDR3 nucleotides read TGTGCCAGCAGCCAGGGAACAGGATTCAGAGATACGCAGTATTTT. The chain recombines TRBV13 with TRBJ2-3, with a weak D call TRBD1 (5 bases). Germline V CDR1 and CDR2: PRHDT, FYEKMQ (reference sequence). CDR3 length: 15 amino acids. V lost 5 bases, J lost 5 bases, and 17 bases lay in between.

This chain uses TRBV27 with TRBJ2-1; D not certain. CDR1 MNHEY and CDR2 SMNVEV come from the germline V gene (reference sequence). The CDR3 is 14 residues long. V dropped 4 bases and J dropped 1 base, with 8 bases sitting between them. The CDR3 DNA is TGTGCCAGCAGTTCGTCAGGATCCTACAATGAGCAGTTCTTC. Amino acids: CASSSSGSYNEQFF.